The rows below give T cell receptor beta chains drawn from one sample of a study of T cells in Graves' hyperthyroidism and ophthalmopathy. A single record per CDR3 protein comes from TCRdb applying MiXCR to the multiplex PCR reads. Of almost 600,000 distinct CDR3 sequences in the sample, around 42% were seen once. The sample consisted of peripheral blood or thyroid tissue (not recorded which). The source is a woman younger than 30 with Graves' hyperthyroidism. Both conserved end residues are part of each CDR3. D genes are given only for firm matches. Clone sizes are given selectively: once, few, many, or a class where the clone is expanded.

D	J	V	size	CDR3
TRBD1	TRBJ1-5	TRBV29-1	.	CSARQGGSGNQPQHF
TRBD2	TRBJ2-5	TRBV7-9	few	CASSPLGLAGEDWETQYF
.	TRBJ2-2	TRBV12-3/TRBV12-4	.	CANKNTGELFF
TRBD2	TRBJ2-1	TRBV7-6	.	CASSTSGSIFYEQFF
.	TRBJ1-5	TRBV12-3/TRBV12-4	many	CASSGQTYSNQPQHF
TRBD2	TRBJ2-5	TRBV27	many	CASSSGREGVQETQYF
TRBD1	TRBJ1-1	TRBV2	.	CASRPGQTEAFF
TRBD1	TRBJ2-5	TRBV29-1	.	CSSPRTGEETQYF
.	TRBJ2-7	TRBV4-1	.	CASSQGGTEGYEQYF
TRBD2	TRBJ2-7	TRBV20-1	many	CSARLLAGKRDEQYF
.	TRBJ1-2	TRBV11-2	once	CASSVKEDYGYTF
.	TRBJ2-7	TRBV2	few	CASKRSYEQYF
TRBD1	TRBJ2-5	TRBV6-5	many	CASSVGQAGTQYF
.	TRBJ2-7	TRBV20-1	many	CSAIALARSYEQYF
.	TRBJ1-3	TRBV10-3	.	CAIGEMPIGNTIYF
TRBD2	TRBJ2-7	TRBV19	.	CASSKRGLAEPYEQYF
.	TRBJ2-7	TRBV6-5	many	CASSSPTATGYEQYF
.	TRBJ1-5	TRBV5-8	.	CASSLYPDTLYSNQPQHF
TRBD1	TRBJ1-1	TRBV10-3	many	CAISESGTANTEAFF
TRBD1	TRBJ1-1	TRBV12-3/TRBV12-4	many	CASSFRRGTVEAFF
.	TRBJ2-2	TRBV30	once	CAWSRLTPNTGELFF
.	TRBJ1-2	TRBV4-2	many	CASSQDEGYAGDYGYTF
.	TRBJ2-7	TRBV5-3	.	CASAPRADEQYF
.	TRBJ2-7	TRBV29-1	.	CSDGGQGFREQYF
.	TRBJ1-6	TRBV2	.	CASSQQGGSPLHF
.	TRBJ2-2	TRBV29-1	.	CSSDAQGRNTGELFF
.	TRBJ2-2	TRBV29-1	.	CSVQDTGELFF
.	TRBJ2-2	TRBV9	few	CASSVAQRANTGELFF
.	TRBJ1-1	TRBV7-9	many	CASSFFGPSWAFF
.	TRBJ1-2	TRBV20-1	.	CSARRRGYTF
TRBD1	TRBJ2-7	TRBV7-2	few	CASSSTGALGDEQYF
TRBD2	TRBJ2-5	TRBV7-9	.	CASSLGASGETQYF
TRBD2	TRBJ2-7	TRBV6-1	many	CASSEPSGSDEQYF
.	TRBJ1-1	TRBV7-9	few	CASSATENTEAFF
.	TRBJ2-6	TRBV7-2	.	CASSYSSGRADNVLTF
.	TRBJ2-2	TRBV5-6	.	CASSWAGRNIGELFF
.	TRBJ2-1	TRBV10-1	.	CASSESQQVFYNEQFF
TRBD2	TRBJ2-7	TRBV7-2	.	CASSRRDWGLAVLDGRGYYEQYF
.	TRBJ2-7	TRBV20-1	many	CSARDGAGDYEQYF